This T cell receptor beta chain was sequenced during a study of T cells in narcolepsy. Study results and limitations: Comparing one patient's CSF and blood CD4+ clonotypes highlighted HCRT- and TRIB2-specific autoreactive clonotypes.

This CDR3 comprises 17 residues. Germline V lookup: CDR1 LGHNA, CDR2 YSLEER. V shed 0 bases and J 7 bases; nucleotides not matched to a gene: 12. This clone was detected only once. Its cognate antigen is unknown. Produced via immunoSEQ multiplex PCR; TCRdb's table is partial and in-frame only. The data show 30,000 to 45,000 clones, with about 85% seen just once and roughly 1.6% held by the top ten. This TCR derives from a human donor with narcolepsy. Sequencing used CD45RA- memory CD4+ T cells from PBMCs. The rearrangement links TRBV4-3 to TRBJ2-3; the match to TRBD2 covers 8 bases. CDR3 protein: CASSQDNPGGLANTQYF. DNA for the CDR3: TGCGCCAGCAGCCAAGATAACCCGGGGGGGCTCGCGAATACGCAGTATTTT.